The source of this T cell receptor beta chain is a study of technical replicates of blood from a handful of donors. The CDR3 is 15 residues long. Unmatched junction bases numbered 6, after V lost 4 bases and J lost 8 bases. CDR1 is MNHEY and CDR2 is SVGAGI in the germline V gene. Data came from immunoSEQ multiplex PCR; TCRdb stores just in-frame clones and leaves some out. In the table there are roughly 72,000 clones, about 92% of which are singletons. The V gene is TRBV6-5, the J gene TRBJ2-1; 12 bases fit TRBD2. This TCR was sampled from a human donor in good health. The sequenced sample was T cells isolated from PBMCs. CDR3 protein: CASSFGTSGLYEQFF. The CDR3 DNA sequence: TGTGCCAGCAGTTTTGGGACTAGCGGGCTCTATGAGCAGTTCTTC.